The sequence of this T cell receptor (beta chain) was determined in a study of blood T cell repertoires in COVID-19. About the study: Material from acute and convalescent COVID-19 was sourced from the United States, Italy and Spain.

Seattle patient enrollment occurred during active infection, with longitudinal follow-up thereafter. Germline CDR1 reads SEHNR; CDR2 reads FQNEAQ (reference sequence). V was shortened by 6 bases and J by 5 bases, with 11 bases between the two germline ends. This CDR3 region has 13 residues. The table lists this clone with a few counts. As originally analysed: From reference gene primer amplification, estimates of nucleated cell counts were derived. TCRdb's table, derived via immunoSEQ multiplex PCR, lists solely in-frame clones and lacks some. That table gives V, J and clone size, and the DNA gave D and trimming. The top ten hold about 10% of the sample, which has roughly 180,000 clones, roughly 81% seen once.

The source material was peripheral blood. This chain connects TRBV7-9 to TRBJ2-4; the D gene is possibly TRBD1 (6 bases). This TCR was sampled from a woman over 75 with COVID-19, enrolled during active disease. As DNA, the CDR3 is TGTGCCAGCAGAACAGGGACGCAAAACATTCAGTACTTC. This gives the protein CASRTGTQNIQYF.